The 6 T cell receptor beta chains given below trace back to one sample, sequenced in a study of cytomegalovirus exposure and HLA in healthy donors. Both 60 Vbeta primers and 13 Jbeta primers went into the PCR. The repertoire was sequenced with immunoSEQ multiplex PCR; TCRdb's copy has only in-frame clones and lacks some. The table lists about 43,000 clones, around two thirds of them singletons. The sample consisted of PBMCs. The origin of the receptors is a human donor in good health.

The chain recombines TRBV18 with TRBJ2-7; 7 nucleotides line up with TRBD1. Germline CDR1 is KGHSH and CDR2 is LQKENI. The CDR3 has 15 amino acids. Trimming took 6 bases from V and 0 from J; bases not matched to a gene: 8. CDR3 bases: TGTGCCAGCTCCCTCGGACAGGCCACCTCCTACGAGCAGTACTTC. Protein product: CASSLGQATSYEQYF.

The rearrangement joins TRBV6-5 to TRBJ2-7; 7 bases fit TRBD1. CDR3 length equals 14 residues. V lost 8 bases and J lost 3; bases outside the gene matches: 10. The germline CDR1 and CDR2 sequences are MNHEY and SVGAGI. The CDR3 loop reads CASGTPGQIYEQYF. The CDR3 DNA follows: TGTGCCAGCGGCACACCGGGACAGATCTACGAGCAGTACTTC.

This clone has just a few counts. The genes are TRBV11-2 and TRBJ2-7, with TRBD1 identical over 8 bases. Germline V gives CDR1 SGHAT, CDR2 FQNNGV. V shed 0 bases and J 4 bases; nucleotides not matched to a gene: 2. The CDR3 extends over 14 amino acids. Written as DNA, the CDR3 is TGTGCCAGCAGCTTAGAGACAGGGGCTTACGAGCAGTACTTC. This codes for CASSLETGAYEQYF.

The chain links TRBV29-1 to TRBJ2-7; 7 bases are shared with TRBD1. Germline lookup yields CDR1 SQVTM and CDR2 ANQGSEA. J lost 6 bases, V lost 7 bases, and 12 bases had no gene match. The CDR3 contains 13 residues. The CDR3: CSAQGQLRVEQYF. As DNA, the CDR3 is TGCAGCGCTCAGGGACAGTTGCGGGTCGAGCAGTACTTC.

This clone has more than one count but fewer than ten. In nucleotides, the CDR3 is TGTGCCAGTAGTTTCCGGGACAGTAGGGGCTACACCTTC. Encoded protein: CASSFRDSRGYTF. V and J are TRBV19 and TRBJ1-2; 7 nucleotides agree with TRBD1. V lost 5 bases, J lost 8 bases, and 8 bases stayed unmatched. The CDR3 is made up of 13 amino acids. The germline CDR1 and CDR2 sequences are LNHDA and SQIVND (reference sequence).

The chain employs TRBV5-1 and TRBJ2-7; 7 bases line up with TRBD1. The CDR3 has 14 residues. The germline CDR1 and CDR2 sequences are SGHRS and YFSETQ. Germline trimming cut 4 bases from V and 2 bases from J; bases unmatched to any gene: 6. CDR3 amino acids: CASSAWDRTYEQYF. The CDR3 DNA follows: TGCGCCAGCAGCGCCTGGGACAGAACCTACGAGCAGTACTTC.